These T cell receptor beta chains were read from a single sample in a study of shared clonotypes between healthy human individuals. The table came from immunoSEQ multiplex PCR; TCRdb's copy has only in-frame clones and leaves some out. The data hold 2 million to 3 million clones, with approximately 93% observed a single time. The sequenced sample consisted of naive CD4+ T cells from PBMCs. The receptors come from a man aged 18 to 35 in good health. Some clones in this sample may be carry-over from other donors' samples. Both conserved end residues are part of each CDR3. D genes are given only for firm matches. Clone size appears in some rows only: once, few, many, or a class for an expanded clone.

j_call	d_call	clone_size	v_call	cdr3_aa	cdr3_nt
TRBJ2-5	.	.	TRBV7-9	CASSLALDDPGETQYF	TGTGCCAGCAGCTTAGCGCTTGATGACCCCGGGGAGACCCAGTACTTC
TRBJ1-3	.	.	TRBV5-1	CASSLDGSSGNTIYF	TGCGCCAGCAGCTTGGACGGATCCTCTGGAAACACCATATATTTT
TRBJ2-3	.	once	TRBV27	CASGGGLGRPADTQYF	TGTGCCAGCGGGGGGGGGCTCGGGAGGCCTGCGGATACGCAGTATTTT
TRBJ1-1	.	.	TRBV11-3	CASSPGRAEAFF	TGTGCCAGCAGCCCAGGACGCGCTGAAGCTTTCTTT
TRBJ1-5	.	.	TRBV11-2	CASSLVPGNQPQHF	TGTGCCAGCAGCTTAGTTCCAGGCAATCAGCCCCAGCATTTT
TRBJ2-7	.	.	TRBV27	CASSPDRIQSYEQYF	TGTGCCAGCAGTCCCGACAGAATACAGTCCTACGAGCAGTACTTC
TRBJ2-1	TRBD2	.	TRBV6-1	CASRVSGSRNEQFF	TGTGCCAGCAGGGTTAGCGGGAGCCGGAATGAGCAGTTCTTC
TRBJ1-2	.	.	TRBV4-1	CASSQGGGGPRGYTF	TGCGCCAGCAGCCAAGGTGGGGGGGGTCCTCGTGGCTACACCTTC
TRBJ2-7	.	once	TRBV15	CATSRAGRSYEQYF	TGTGCCACCAGCAGAGCGGGGCGTTCCTACGAGCAGTACTTC
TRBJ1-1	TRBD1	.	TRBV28	CASSPRQGWNTEAFF	TGTGCCAGCAGTCCTCGACAGGGGTGGAACACTGAAGCTTTCTTT
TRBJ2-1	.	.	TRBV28	CASTSMGGAYNEQFF	TGTGCCAGCACAAGTATGGGGGGCGCCTACAATGAGCAGTTCTTC
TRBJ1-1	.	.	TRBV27	CASRTGTEAFF	TGTGCCAGCAGAACCGGGACAGAAGCTTTCTTT